The present entry profiles one TCR beta chain with its context. Its antigen is unidentified. Authors of the study amplified TCR beta CDR3 regions from RNA transcripts. With the HTBI primer set, the TCR CDR3 went through a first round of RT-PCR. One entry per CDR3 protein results from TCRdb running MiXCR on the multiplex PCR reads. The sample has 240,000 or so distinct CDR3 sequences, approximately 16% seen once; the top ten hold 28%. V lost 3 bases to trimming and J lost 2 bases; unmatched junction nucleotides: 9. CDR1 is LGHNA and CDR2 is YNFKEQ in the germline V gene. The CDR3 has 17 amino acids. Ophthalmopathy patients all had a Clinical Activity Score of at least 3, a NOSPECS grade of at least 4 and disease under 3 months old. The sample belongs to a study of T cells in Graves' hyperthyroidism and ophthalmopathy. Study summary: Before treatment of any kind, peripheral blood was taken at initial diagnosis.

The study, taken as a whole, reports: The model anticipated ophthalmopathy a median around 6 months pre-onset.

The rearrangement uses TRBV4-2 and TRBJ2-3, with 9 bases that match TRBD2. This receptor was identified in a woman aged 18-29 years with Graves' ophthalmopathy. Sequencing input: blood. The DNA of the CDR3 is TGTGCCAGCAGCCAGGGGATACTAGCGGGCATCACAGATACGCAGTATTTT. This gives the protein CASSQGILAGITDTQYF.